One sample yielded the 26 T cell receptor beta chains listed below, sequenced in a study of T cell responses to AZD1222 COVID-19 vaccine. Sequenced by immunoSEQ multiplex PCR; TCRdb stores in-frame clones only, minus some. The repertoire holds 54,000 or so clones, with more than 75% as singletons. Sequenced material: peripheral blood, taken 28 days after the second AZD1222 dose. These receptors all come from an adult who received the AZD1222 COVID-19 vaccine.

The rearrangement uses TRBV7-9 and TRBJ1-1; D not certain. Trimming cost V 5 bases and J 4 bases, with 8 bases left between them. Looked up from germline, CDR1 is SEHNR and CDR2 is FQNEAQ (reference sequence). The CDR3 is 12 residues long. The CDR3 protein is CASSKEGTEAFF. The DNA of the CDR3 is TGTGCCAGCAGCAAAGAGGGCACTGAAGCTTTCTTT.

The rearrangement links TRBV6-1 to TRBJ1-3, with D possibly matching TRBD1 (5 bases). The V end was cut by 2 bases, the J end by 1 base, with 18 bases between. This CDR3 spans 18 amino acids. The V gene's germline CDR1 is MNHNS and CDR2 SASEGT. CDR3 residues: CASSEYPIQGTSGNTIYF. The CDR3 nucleotides are TGTGCCAGCAGTGAATACCCCATTCAGGGCACGTCTGGAAACACCATATATTTT.

The chain carries TRBV18 and TRBJ2-2; no reliable D call. The CDR3 loop spans 15 amino acids. In germline, CDR1 is KGHSH, CDR2 LQKENI. Trimming removed 1 base from V and 2 bases from J, with 8 bases in between. The CDR3 here is CASSPLLGNTGELFF. The CDR3, as DNA: TGTGCCAGCTCACCACTGCTGGGAAACACCGGGGAGCTGTTTTTT.

V and J are TRBV18 and TRBJ1-5, with a possible D match to TRBD1 (5 bases). The CDR3 consists of 15 residues. The V gene's germline CDR1 is KGHSH and CDR2 LQKENI. Trimming shortened V by 2 bases and J by 7 bases, and 15 bases separated the two germline ends. CDR3 region: CASSPIGGVSQPQHF. The CDR3 region has the DNA TGTGCCAGCTCACCAATAGGAGGGGTAAGCCAGCCCCAGCATTTT.

V is TRBV27 and J is TRBJ1-3, with D uncertain. The V gene's germline CDR1 is MNHEY and CDR2 SMNVEV (reference sequence). V was shortened by 2 bases and J by 4 bases, with 9 bases between the two germline ends. The CDR3 consists of 14 residues. This chain's CDR3 is CASSLRASGNTIYF. The CDR3 DNA reads TGTGCCAGCAGTTTACGAGCCAGCGGAAACACCATATATTTT.

In DNA, the CDR3 is TGTGCCAGCAGCGGGATACAGGGGATAGCTGAAGCTTTCTTT. Translation: CASSGIQGIAEAFF. The V gene is TRBV28, the J gene TRBJ1-1, with 7 bases lining up with TRBD1. V gave up 6 bases and J gave up 6 bases; unmatched junction bases: 10. Per the germline V gene, CDR1 is MDHEN and CDR2 is SYDVKM. The CDR3 totals 14 residues. Complete variable domain (other parts from reference TRBV28 and TRBJ1-1): DVKVTQSSRYLVKRTGEKVFLECVQDMDHENMFWYRQDPGLGLRLIYFSYDVKMKEKGDIPEGYSVSREKKERFSLILESASTNQTSMYLCASSGIQGIAEAFFGQGTRLTVV.

V gene TRBV20-1 combines with J gene TRBJ1-2; 8 bases line up with TRBD1. This CDR3 spans 13 amino acids. V lost 5 bases to trimming and J lost 8 bases; unmatched junction nucleotides: 10. Germline-derived CDR1 and CDR2 are DFQATT and SNEGSKA (reference sequence). The CDR3: CSARGQGYLGYTF. The DNA for the CDR3 is TGCAGTGCTCGTGGACAGGGCTACTTGGGCTACACCTTC.

The chain recombines TRBV7-2 with TRBJ2-5; a possible D gene is TRBD1 (5 bases). The CDR3 loop spans 16 amino acids. The germline V gene encodes CDR1 SGHTA and CDR2 FQGNSA. Trimming shortened V by 5 bases and J by 0 bases, and 16 bases separated the two germline ends. The CDR3 sequence is CASSTLDSWYQETQYF. CDR3 coding DNA: TGTGCCAGCAGCACCTTAGACAGCTGGTACCAAGAGACCCAGTACTTC.

The rearrangement uses TRBV28 and TRBJ1-2, with D maybe TRBD1 (6 bases). The CDR3 spans 15 residues. Germline V gene lookup returns CDR1 MDHEN and CDR2 SYDVKM. The V and J ends lost 2 bases and 3 bases respectively, with 13 bases between them. CDR3 nucleotide sequence: TGTGCCAGCAGTTTAGGGGGGGCGGCTGACTATGGCTACACCTTC. This gives the protein CASSLGGAADYGYTF.

The sample holds a few counts of this clone. The chain recombines TRBV30 with TRBJ1-4; D gene uncertain. The CDR3 is 15 residues long. V dropped 3 bases and J dropped 10 bases, with 21 bases sitting between them. Germline V gene data show CDR1 as GTSNPN and CDR2 as SVGIG (reference sequence). The CDR3 sequence: CAWRPGFHLAGKLFF. The CDR3 nucleotides read TGTGCCTGGAGGCCCGGTTTTCACCTCGCGGGAAAACTGTTTTTT.

This clone has only one observation. The rearrangement uses TRBV7-7 and TRBJ2-2; 11 bases line up with TRBD2. Per the germline V gene, CDR1 is SSHAT and CDR2 is FNYEAQ (reference sequence). The junction had 10 bases not matched to a gene; V was cut back by 5 bases and J by 5 bases. The CDR3 spans 17 residues. As DNA, the CDR3 is TGTGCCAGCAGCACCTCACTAGCGGGGGCTGGGACCGGGGAGCTGTTTTTT. Protein sequence: CASSTSLAGAGTGELFF.

The genes are TRBV12-3 or TRBV12-4 and TRBJ2-1; 7 nucleotides align to TRBD1. CDR3 size: 13 residues. V gave up 3 bases and J gave up 10 bases; unmatched junction bases: 6. The chain's CDR3 is CASSFKGAPEQFF. CDR3 DNA: TGTGCCAGCAGTTTTAAGGGGGCGCCCGAGCAGTTCTTC.

The V call is TRBV3-1 (or the pseudogene TRBV3-2), the J call TRBJ1-2, with 8 bases identical to TRBD1. Germline CDR1 and CDR2: LGHDT and YNNKEL (reference sequence). The J segment lost 8 bases and the V segment lost 4 bases, leaving 12 bases of the junction unmatched. CDR3 length: 15 amino acids. CDR3 sequence (DNA): TGTGCCAGCAGCCCACACCGGACAGGGATCAGGGGCTACACCTTC. Translating it yields CASSPHRTGIRGYTF.

This clone was detected only once. This rearrangement joins TRBV7-6 to TRBJ1-5; no definite D call. CDR3 length equals 14 residues. The germline V gene has CDR1 SGHVS and CDR2 FNYEAQ. Trimming pared 1 base from V and 2 bases from J, leaving 6 bases between. CDR3 residues: CASSLDVGNQPQHF. As DNA, the CDR3 is TGTGCCAGCAGCTTAGATGTGGGCAATCAGCCCCAGCATTTT.

CDR3 sequence: CASSLASDSSSGNTIYF. In nucleotides, the CDR3 is TGTGCCAGCAGCTTAGCCTCAGACAGTAGCTCTGGAAACACCATATATTTT. The chain couples TRBV7-6 to TRBJ1-3; maybe TRBD1 (5 bases). Trimming took off 0 bases at V and 0 bases at J, with 12 bases between the two ends. The germline gives CDR1 SGHVS, CDR2 FNYEAQ. The CDR3 runs to 17 residues.

The chain has TRBV4-2 and TRBJ2-5; D perhaps matches TRBD2 (7 bases). CDR3 length: 15 residues. Germline CDR1 and CDR2: LGHNA and YNFKEQ. The V end lost 1 base, the J end lost 2 bases, and 11 bases lay between the germline ends. CDR3 sequence: CASSQGGGNQETQYF. The DNA for the CDR3 is TGTGCCAGCAGCCAAGGGGGGGGCAATCAAGAGACCCAGTACTTC.

The V gene is TRBV5-1, the J gene TRBJ1-3; D is unclear. Germline V gives CDR1 SGHRS, CDR2 YFSETQ. The CDR3 length is 14 residues. Trimming cost V 4 bases and J 3 bases, with 11 bases left between them. CDR3 amino acids: CASSPQVDGNTIYF. The CDR3 nucleotides are TGCGCCAGCAGCCCCCAGGTTGATGGAAACACCATATATTTT.

V usage is TRBV11-2 and J usage is TRBJ1-5, with 7 positions matching TRBD1. The CDR3 extends over 15 amino acids. V shed 3 bases and J 3 bases; nucleotides not matched to a gene: 5. The V gene's germline CDR1 is SGHAT and CDR2 FQNNGV. The CDR3 sequence is CASSLGGQNNQPQHF. The CDR3 bases are TGTGCCAGCAGCTTGGGGGGACAGAACAATCAGCCCCAGCATTTT.

The V and J genes are TRBV6-5 and TRBJ1-4; D perhaps matches TRBD1 (6 bases). The ends were cut back, 6 bases at V and 8 bases at J, with 16 bases in the middle. Per the germline V gene, CDR1 is MNHEY and CDR2 is SVGAGI. The CDR3 length is 14 residues. As DNA, the CDR3 is TGTGCCAGCAGATCCGGAACCCAGGGGGAAAAACTGTTTTTT. This gives the protein CASRSGTQGEKLFF.

V is TRBV30 and J is TRBJ2-7; 7 bases are shared with TRBD1. CDR1 and CDR2 (germline): GTSNPN, SVGIG (reference sequence). Trimming cost V 1 base and J 2 bases; bases outside gene matches: 5. The CDR3 consists of 14 residues. The CDR3 nucleotides read TGTGCCTGGAGTGGAGGGGGCGCCCCCTACGAGCAGTACTTC. Translation gives CAWSGGGAPYEQYF.

This clone was found once. The chain combines TRBV7-2 with TRBJ2-7, with D unresolved. The CDR3 has 14 residues. CDR1 and CDR2 (germline): SGHTA, FQGNSA. V was trimmed by 0 bases and J by 2 bases, leaving 8 bases between them. CDR3 region: CASSLAGLAYEQYF. CDR3 bases: TGTGCCAGCAGCTTAGCGGGCCTCGCCTACGAGCAGTACTTC.

J is TRBJ2-7 and V is TRBV9; D gene ambiguous. Germline loops: CDR1 SGDLS, CDR2 YYNGEE. The germline V and J ends were trimmed by 0 bases and 2 bases, with 9 bases remaining between them. The CDR3 contains 14 residues. This CDR3 is CASSVGVGTYEQYF. CDR3 bases: TGTGCCAGCAGCGTAGGAGTAGGAACCTACGAGCAGTACTTC.

The rearrangement links TRBV10-2 to TRBJ2-5; no clear D. Germline V gene sequence: CDR1 WSHSY, CDR2 SAAADI. V lost 2 bases, J lost 5 bases, and 9 bases lay in between. The CDR3 totals 13 residues. The DNA for the CDR3 is TGCGCCAGCAGTGAGCGGGTTAAGGAGACCCAGTACTTC. It translates to CASSERVKETQYF.

The chain has TRBV19 and TRBJ1-2, with TRBD1 identical over 8 bases. The CDR3 has 12 amino acids. Germline values: CDR1 LNHDA, CDR2 SQIVND (reference sequence). Trimming removed 4 bases from V and 8 bases from J; junction bases left unmatched: 3. In nucleotides, the CDR3 is TGTGCCAGTAGTAGAACAGGGGGAGGCTACACCTTC. This encodes CASSRTGGGYTF.

The V gene is TRBV12-5, the J gene TRBJ2-3, with 10 nucleotides matching TRBD1. The junction had 6 bases not matched to a gene; V was cut back by 5 bases and J by 1 base. Germline V CDR1 and CDR2: LGHNT, FRNRAP. The CDR3 is 16 amino acids. CDR3 in amino acids: CASGMGDRGGTDTQYF. The CDR3 DNA follows: TGTGCTAGTGGTATGGGGGACAGGGGAGGCACAGATACGCAGTATTTT.

The chain recombines TRBV5-6 with TRBJ1-2; no definite D call. There are 14 residues in the CDR3. CDR1 is SGHDT and CDR2 is YYEEEE in the germline V gene. V was pared by 0 bases and J by 3 bases, with 9 bases between. As DNA, the CDR3 is TGTGCCAGCAGCTTGGGTAGAGAGGACTATGGCTACACCTTC. Translating gives CASSLGREDYGYTF.